This T cell receptor (beta chain) stems from a study of cytomegalovirus exposure and HLA in healthy donors. Study-level points and caveats: TCR beta sequences numbering 16,951 were associated with HLA alleles at 0.05 false discovery rate in a later analysis. A later analysis reportedly found that, within productive TCRs, an Asian-associated ancestry cluster had fewer N-insertions than the mean observed across the approximately 700 donors.

PCR employed 60 Vbeta and 13 Jbeta primers. Sequenced by immunoSEQ multiplex PCR; TCRdb stores in-frame clones only, minus some. In the table there are 120,000 to 150,000 clones, approximately 80% of which are singletons. As for this clone: Its antigen is not known.

The CDR3 loop spans 15 amino acids. CDR1 is MRHNA and CDR2 is SNTAGT in the germline V gene. V lost 3 bases and J lost 3, with 15 bases in between. Everyone who donated was a healthy bone marrow donor. Sequenced material: PBMCs. This clonotype originated in a male donor in good health and CMV-seronegative. The V call is TRBV6-4, the J call TRBJ2-7; D perhaps matches TRBD1 (5 bases). In DNA form, the CDR3 reads TGTGCCAGCAGTGATTCGGCAGGGCAGAGCTACGAGCAGTACTTC. Its translation: CASSDSAGQSYEQYF.